One and the same sample provided the 4 T cell receptor beta chains below, sequenced in a study of shared clonotypes between healthy human individuals. Data came from immunoSEQ multiplex PCR; TCRdb stores just in-frame clones and leaves some out. The sample consists of 2 million to 2.5 million clones, less than 95% of them appearing once. Sequenced sample: naive CD4+ T cells from PBMCs. Subset indicated: CD45RA+ positively selected. The receptors were gathered from a man between 18 and 35 years old in good health. Some clones in this sample may be carry-over from other donors' samples.

The J gene is TRBJ1-1, the V gene TRBV5-1, with D hard to call. The CDR3 totals 15 residues. Germline CDR1 and CDR2: SGHRS and YFSETQ. V was clipped by 4 bases and J by 1 base, with 14 bases between them. CDR3 in DNA: TGCGCCAGCAGCCGGAGCTCGTGGAGGAACACTGAAGCTTTCTTT. This sequence encodes CASSRSSWRNTEAFF.

The chain joins TRBV19 to TRBJ2-7, with 12 nucleotides matching TRBD2. Trimming cost V 4 bases and J 2 bases; bases outside gene matches: 6. The V gene's germline CDR1 is LNHDA and CDR2 SQIVND (reference sequence). CDR3 length: 16 residues. In DNA form, the CDR3 reads TGTGCCAGTAGTAACCCGACTAGCGGGAGTACCTACGAGCAGTACTTC. Protein product: CASSNPTSGSTYEQYF.

A remark on this clone: This CDR3 is also generated by other DNA sequences in the sample. The chain carries TRBV5-1 and TRBJ2-7; 10 bases align to TRBD2. Germline CDR1 reads SGHRS; CDR2 reads YFSETQ. The V segment lost 4 bases and the J segment 0 bases; nucleotides outside the gene matches: 4. The CDR3 covers 15 residues. DNA of the CDR3: TGCGCCAGCAGCCCCGGACTAGCGGACTCCTACGAGCAGTACTTC. Translated: CASSPGLADSYEQYF.

The chain has TRBV15 and TRBJ1-2, with a tentative D call TRBD1 (5 bases). Germline V gene data show CDR1 as LNHNV and CDR2 as YYDKDF (reference sequence). The ends were cut back, 0 bases at V and 5 bases at J, with 19 bases in the middle. The CDR3 has 17 amino acids. DNA of the CDR3: TGTGCCACCAGCAGAGATTTTGAGACAGCTAAACTATATGGCTACACCTTC. It codes for CATSRDFETAKLYGYTF.